Below, 11 T cell receptor beta chains from the same sample are listed, as sequenced in a study of shared clonotypes between healthy human individuals. Sequenced by immunoSEQ multiplex PCR; TCRdb stores in-frame clones only, minus some. Found here are about 2.3 million clones, more than 85% of them singletons; the top ten hold approximately 0.4%. The sequenced material came from naive CD4+ T cells from PBMCs. Described subset: CD45RA+ positively selected. The origin of the receptors is a man aged 18 to 30 in good health. Some clones in this sample may be carry-over from other donors' samples.

V usage is TRBV28 and J usage is TRBJ2-3; D possibly corresponds to TRBD1 (7 bases). CDR1 is MDHEN and CDR2 is SYDVKM in the germline V gene. This CDR3 comprises 20 residues. The V end lost 5 bases, the J end lost 5 bases, and 32 bases lay between the germline ends. As DNA, the CDR3 is TGTGCCAGCAGTCCCCTGCCCGGGAGATTCTCCCTCAGGGGGATAGATACGCAGTATTTT. This translates into CASSPLPGRFSLRGIDTQYF.

A remark on this clone: Other DNA sequences in the same sample also yield this CDR3. This chain links TRBV5-1 with TRBJ2-7; 10 bases align to TRBD2. The CDR3 is made up of 15 amino acids. Germline V gene data show CDR1 as SGHRS and CDR2 as YFSETQ. J was trimmed by 2 bases and V by 5 bases; bases with no gene match: 7. The CDR3 region has the DNA TGCGCCAGCAGTTTCATAGCGGGAGGCACCTACGAGCAGTACTTC. It is translated as CASSFIAGGTYEQYF.

The chain couples TRBV28 to TRBJ2-1, with 8 bases that match TRBD2. V lost 5 bases and J lost 12; bases outside the gene matches: 15. The germline V gene encodes CDR1 MDHEN and CDR2 SYDVKM. This CDR3 comprises 15 residues. CDR3 residues: CASSKSGSSWDVQFF. CDR3 coding DNA: TGTGCCAGCAGTAAGAGCGGGAGCTCTTGGGATGTGCAGTTCTTC.

The sample holds one count of this clone. V usage is TRBV4-1 and J usage is TRBJ2-1; 9 bases are shared with TRBD2. Germline CDR1 is MGHRA and CDR2 is YSYEKL. There are 17 residues in the CDR3. Germline trimming cut 0 bases from V and 8 bases from J; bases unmatched to any gene: 11. The CDR3 DNA reads TGCGCCAGCAGCCAAGATTATCTAGGCGGGAGGGACGATGAGCAGTTCTTC. It encodes CASSQDYLGGRDDEQFF.

This clone was found once. The rearrangement joins TRBV7-2 to TRBJ2-2, with 14 bases lining up with TRBD2. This CDR3 region has 16 residues. The V gene's germline CDR1 is SGHTA and CDR2 FQGNSA. With V trimmed by 5 bases and J by 5 bases, 4 bases remained unmatched. The chain's CDR3 is CASSPWTSGRTGELFF. CDR3 bases: TGTGCCAGCAGCCCCTGGACTAGCGGGAGGACCGGGGAGCTGTTTTTT. The whole variable domain, filled in from reference TRBV7-2 and TRBJ2-2, reads GAGVSQSPSNKVTEKGKDVELRCDPISGHTALYWYRQSLGQGLEFLIYFQGNSAPDKSGLPSDRFSAERTGGSVSTLTIQRTQQEDSAVYLCASSPWTSGRTGELFFGEGSRLTVL.

The sample holds a few counts of this clone. This chain links TRBV28 with TRBJ1-1; D is undetermined. CDR3 size: 14 residues. Trimming left V 3 bases short and J 0 bases short, with 8 bases between. Germline CDR1 reads MDHEN; CDR2 reads SYDVKM. The chain's CDR3 is CASSFVRLNTEAFF. CDR3 bases: TGTGCCAGCAGTTTCGTTAGATTGAACACTGAAGCTTTCTTT.

The chain combines TRBV4-3 with TRBJ2-1, with 11 bases matching TRBD2. V lost 2 bases, J lost 6 bases, and 6 bases stayed unmatched. There are 16 residues in the CDR3. CDR1 and CDR2 from the germline V gene are LGHNA and YSLEER. In DNA form, the CDR3 reads TGCGCCAGCAGCCAACAACTAGCGGGAGTAACCAATGAGCAGTTCTTC. Its translation is CASSQQLAGVTNEQFF.

This chain uses TRBV5-1 with TRBJ1-4; tentative D call: TRBD1 (6 bases). The CDR3 spans 15 residues. V lost 0 bases and J 4 bases, leaving 10 bases between the germline ends. From germline, CDR1 is SGHRS and CDR2 YFSETQ. The CDR3 DNA reads as TGCGCCAGCAGCTTGGACGGGGGGCGTAATGAAAAACTGTTTTTT. Translating it yields CASSLDGGRNEKLFF.

The chain links TRBV28 to TRBJ1-5; the D is unclear. Trimming took 2 bases from V and 2 from J, leaving 10 bases between them. Germline V gene data show CDR1 as MDHEN and CDR2 as SYDVKM. The CDR3 length is 15 residues. The CDR3 region has the DNA TGTGCCAGCAGTTTACAGTTCAGAGGCAATCAGCCCCAGCATTTT. This encodes CASSLQFRGNQPQHF.

The gene calls are TRBV6-1 and TRBJ1-6; a weak D match, TRBD1 (6 bases). V lost 6 bases and J lost 8, with 11 bases in between. The V gene's germline CDR1 is MNHNS and CDR2 SASEGT. The CDR3 has 13 residues. The CDR3 DNA is TGTGCCAGCAGAAATGCAGGGGATTCACCCCTCCACTTT. Protein: CASRNAGDSPLHF.

The chain is built from TRBV19 and TRBJ1-5; D not certain. Trimming cost V 6 bases and J 7 bases, with 16 bases left between them. The germline V gene encodes CDR1 LNHDA and CDR2 SQIVND (reference sequence). The CDR3 runs to 14 residues. CDR3 DNA: TGTGCCAGTAGGCCGGCAGGCGGTGCACAGCCCCAGCATTTT. Protein: CASRPAGGAQPQHF.